Below, one TCR beta chain is given with its context. Its cognate antigen is unknown. This sample is part of a study of long-term antiretroviral therapy in people with HIV. With survey level as its setting, the immunoSEQ assay was v3.0. Samples were sequenced targeting about 40,000-55,000 T-cell genomes each. TCRdb keeps only in-frame clones here, not all; method: immunoSEQ multiplex PCR. The sample contains 7,500 to 9,000 clones, 60% to 85% of which appear only once. At minimum, one pre-ART and two post-ART PBMC samples were obtained from each donor. Study conclusions and caveats: Post-treatment diversity went higher with ART but stayed below transplant donor controls. Repertoires in HIV (unlike those of controls) had narrower CDR3 length ranges.

Trimming left V 0 bases short and J 0 bases short, with 7 bases between. Germline CDR1 and CDR2: SGDLS and YYNGEE. There are 14 residues in the CDR3. The material sequenced was unsorted PBMCs, taken 0.6 years before starting antiretroviral therapy. The TCR originated in a middle-aged man with HIV. The rearrangement links TRBV9 to TRBJ2-7; no reliable D call. CDR3 loop: CASSVGRSSYEQYF. The CDR3 coding sequence is TGTGCCAGCAGCGTAGGTAGGAGCTCCTACGAGCAGTACTTC.